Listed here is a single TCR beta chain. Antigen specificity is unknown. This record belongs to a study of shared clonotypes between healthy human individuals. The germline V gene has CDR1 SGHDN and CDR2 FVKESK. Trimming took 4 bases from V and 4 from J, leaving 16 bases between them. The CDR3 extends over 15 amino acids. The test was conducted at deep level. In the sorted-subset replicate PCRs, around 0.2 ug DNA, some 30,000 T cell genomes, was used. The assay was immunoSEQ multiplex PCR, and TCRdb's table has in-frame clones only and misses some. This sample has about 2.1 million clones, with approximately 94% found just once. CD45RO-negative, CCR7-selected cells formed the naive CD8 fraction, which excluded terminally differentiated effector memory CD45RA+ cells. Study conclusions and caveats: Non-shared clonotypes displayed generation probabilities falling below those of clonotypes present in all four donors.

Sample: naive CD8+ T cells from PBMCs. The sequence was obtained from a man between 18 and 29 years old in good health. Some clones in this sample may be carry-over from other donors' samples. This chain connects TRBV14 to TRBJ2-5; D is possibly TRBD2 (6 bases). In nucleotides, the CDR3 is TGTGCCAGCAGCCGTTGGAGGGAAGGGCGAGAGACCCAGTACTTC. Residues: CASSRWREGRETQYF.